This entry is about one T cell receptor (beta chain). No cognate antigen has been identified for it. It has no much larger one-base neighbor in the sample; base qualities were not kept. This specimen belongs to a study of OX40 agonist ivuxolimab in advanced cancers. At the level of the whole study: Ivuxolimab was an agonistic, fully human IgG2 monoclonal antibody directed against OX40 (CD134), a costimulatory receptor. Intravenous ivuxolimab was administered to patients every 2 weeks at six dose levels: 0.01, 0.1, 0.3, 1.5, 3 and 10 mg/kg. The monotherapy dose-escalation portion (N of about 50 patients) of the phase I ivuxolimab trial is reported in the paper. Patients were allowed to have had prior anti-PD-1, anti-PD-L1 or anti-CTLA-4 therapy, and around 40% of the dose-escalation patients had previously received checkpoint inhibitors. Peripheral TCRbeta sequencing was intended to test whether TCR sequence diversity was altered and clonal T-cell expansion was caused by ivuxolimab. Partial responses occurred in three dose-escalation patients: two with cutaneous melanoma and one with hepatocellular carcinoma. In the dose-escalation cohort, 65% to 90% of patients were male, and the mean age was about 55 years, with a range of about 23 to 80. Of the approximately 50 dose-escalation patients, hepatocellular carcinoma was present in approximately 20, melanoma in approximately 15, renal cell carcinoma in 9 and head and neck cancer in 9.

To sequence the TCRbeta CDR3 region, genomic DNA was isolated from the sorted cells. The immunoSEQ Assay was used for sequencing of TCRbeta CDR3 regions. TCRdb carries this immuneACCESS record with in-frame sequences only. Its versions omit some clonotypes, under half of them owing to an unresolved V gene in the studies checked, with the rest unexplained. The sample table contains about 54,000 clones; only one count was recorded for roughly 90% of them. The top ten clonotypes cover about 1.4% of the sample. CDR3 length: 14 amino acids, cysteine to phenylalanine. CDR3 DNA only is kept here, 42 bases in frame from base 1. Based on the germline V gene, the CDR1 and CDR2 sequences are MNHEY and SVGAGI. V loses 4 bases at its end and J loses 4 bases; junction bases beyond the gene matches: 5. Overall study outcomes, separate from this receptor: At doses from 0.1 to 3.0 mg/kg, clonal expansion was seen in both CD4+ and CD8+ blood T cells between baseline and week 6. On average, CD8+ T cells showed more expanded clones than CD4+ T cells after ivuxolimab. Which antigens the clonally expanded peripheral T cells were specific for was not determined. Low levels of normalized T-cell clonal expansion were also shown by some nonresponding patients. In the 0.1-3.0 mg/kg groups, partial responders had among the lowest normalized peripheral clonal expansion, particularly in CD8+ T cells.

Patients with a history of autoimmune disease or receiving systemic immunosuppression were excluded from the trial. Peripheral blood for TCR sequencing was collected from all dose cohorts at baseline, on cycle 4 day 1, and on cycle 7 day 1. The samples were taken from a phase I, first-in-human, multicenter, open-label dose-escalation trial of ivuxolimab. The trial enrolled adults with locally advanced or metastatic head and neck squamous cell, hepatocellular, melanoma or renal cell carcinoma. Before TCR sequencing, CD4+ T cells and CD8+ T cells from peripheral blood were sorted into separate populations.

The origin of this receptor is an adult with an advanced solid tumor such as melanoma, head and neck, liver or kidney cancer. The chain is encoded by TRBV6-5 joined to TRBJ2-7; 9 bases in the middle match TRBD1. Sequencing was performed on CD4+ or CD8+ T cells sorted from blood, taken in a trial of the OX40 agonist ivuxolimab. The DNA sequence follows: TGTGCCAGCAGTTTTCACAGGGGGCGATACGAGCAGTACTTC. It translates as CASSFHRGRYEQYF.